The rows below give T cell receptor beta chains drawn from one sample of a study of blood T cell repertoires in COVID-19. The method was immunoSEQ multiplex PCR; TCRdb's version includes in-frame clones alone and lacks a portion of them. Among 250,000 or so clones listed, around 90% were seen once. The sequenced material came from PBMCs or T cells enriched from blood (not recorded which). These receptor sequences come from a woman aged 45-65 years who had recovered from COVID-19. The CDR3 runs from the conserved cysteine through the conserved F or W. The order of the fields is clone size, J gene, V gene, D gene, CDR3 DNA, CDR3 protein. A D gene is named only where the DNA matches it firmly. Clone sizes are given selectively: once, few, many, or a class where the clone is expanded.

once | TRBJ2-7 | TRBV12-3/TRBV12-4 | NA | TGTGCCAGCAGTTTAGGACAGAGGTACGAGCAGTACTTC | CASSLGQRYEQYF
NA | TRBJ2-7 | TRBV27 | NA | TGTGCCAGCAGACTTACAGGTACCTACGAGCAGTACTTC | CASRLTGTYEQYF
NA | TRBJ2-7 | TRBV20-1 | TRBD2 | TGCAGTGCTAGTTGGCCTAGCGGGAAGGAGGACGAGCAGTACTTC | CSASWPSGKEDEQYF
NA | TRBJ2-7 | TRBV6-5 | NA | TGTGCCACCCGAGCGGGTCGGTACGAGCAGTACTTC | CATRAGRYEQYF
NA | TRBJ2-2 | TRBV4-2 | TRBD2 | TGTGCCAGCAGCCAAGAAAGTGGACTAGCGGGGGTAGGCGGGGAGCTGTTTTTT | CASSQESGLAGVGGELFF
few | TRBJ2-7 | TRBV2 | TRBD1 | TGTGCCAGCAGTGAGCGGGGACAGGGGCCCTACGAGCAGTACTTC | CASSERGQGPYEQYF
NA | TRBJ2-3 | TRBV9 | NA | TGTGCCAGCAGTCCCATAGCGTATAGCACAGATACGCAGTATTTT | CASSPIAYSTDTQYF
NA | TRBJ1-1 | TRBV19 | NA | TGTGCCAGTAGCCGCGGAGGAGGGGGGGGAACTGAAGCTTTCTTT | CASSRGGGGGTEAFF
few | TRBJ2-4 | TRBV2 | NA | TGTGCCAGCAGCCTCGACTCCTTAGCCAAAAACATTCAGTACTTC | CASSLDSLAKNIQYF
NA | TRBJ1-2 | TRBV18 | NA | TGTGCCAGCTCCCCGGACAGTCGTTATGGCTACACCTTC | CASSPDSRYGYTF
few | TRBJ1-5 | TRBV5-1 | TRBD1 | TGCGCCAGCAGCTTCGGGACAGGGGACGATCAGCCCCAGCATTTT | CASSFGTGDDQPQHF
few | TRBJ1-6 | TRBV5-4 | TRBD1 | TGTGCCAGCACCAGGGACAGAGATAATTCACCCCTCCACTTT | CASTRDRDNSPLHF
NA | TRBJ2-3 | TRBV7-3 | TRBD2 | TGTGCCAGCGCAACTAGCGGGATTCGGACAGATACGCAGTATTTT | CASATSGIRTDTQYF
NA | TRBJ2-3 | TRBV6-1 | NA | TGTGCCAGCAGTGATAGGGGGTGGGGCACAGATACGCAGTATTTT | CASSDRGWGTDTQYF
NA | TRBJ1-5 | TRBV30 | TRBD1 | TGTGCCTGGACCGGGACAGGGAACAATCAGCCCCAGCATTTT | CAWTGTGNNQPQHF
NA | TRBJ2-7 | TRBV4-3 | TRBD2 | TGCGCCAGCAGCCAAGTAGCGGGAGAGGTCTACGAGCAGTACTTC | CASSQVAGEVYEQYF
few | TRBJ1-5 | TRBV18 | NA | TGTGCCAGCTCACAGGAAGTGGGCGATCAGCCCCAGCATTTT | CASSQEVGDQPQHF
NA | TRBJ1-6 | TRBV7-3 | NA | TGTGCCAGCAGCCAACAGGGAGGGGGGAATTCACCCCTCCACTTT | CASSQQGGGNSPLHF
NA | TRBJ1-2 | TRBV29-1 | NA | TGCAGCGTGGAGGGGAGGGGGAACTATGGCTACACCTTC | CSVEGRGNYGYTF
NA | TRBJ1-1 | TRBV10-3 | NA | TGTGCCATCAGTGAGTCGGGCAACACTGAAGCTTTCTTT | CAISESGNTEAFF
once | TRBJ2-3 | TRBV6-2/TRBV6-3 | TRBD2 | TGTGCCAGCAGTTACTTCGGGACTAGCGGGCCTAATACGCAGTATTTT | CASSYFGTSGPNTQYF
NA | TRBJ2-5 | TRBV30 | TRBD1 | TGTGCCTGGAGTTTGGGACAGGGAGGGGGAGAGACCCAGTACTTC | CAWSLGQGGGETQYF
NA | TRBJ1-1 | TRBV18 | TRBD1 | TGTGCCAGCTCACCGGGGACAGGGGTTGTCACTGAAGCTTTCTTT | CASSPGTGVVTEAFF
NA | TRBJ2-5 | TRBV6-5 | TRBD2 | TGTGCCAGCAGAAAAGGACTAGCGGGAGGAGAGACCCAGTACTTC | CASRKGLAGGETQYF
NA | TRBJ2-3 | TRBV5-1 | TRBD2 | TGCGCCAGCAGCTTGACAGCGGGGTTTTCCACAGATACGCAGTATTTT | CASSLTAGFSTDTQYF
once | TRBJ2-5 | TRBV9 | TRBD1 | TGTGCCAGCAGCCCGGTCCCACAGGGGAGAGAGACCCAGTACTTC | CASSPVPQGRETQYF
NA | TRBJ2-3 | TRBV7-2 | NA | TGTGCCAGCAGCTTAGCGGGAGTGGTAGATACGCAGTATTTT | CASSLAGVVDTQYF
NA | TRBJ2-1 | TRBV27 | TRBD2 | TGTGCCAGCAGTCCCACCCCTATAGCGGGAGCGTACAATGAGCAGTTCTTC | CASSPTPIAGAYNEQFF
NA | TRBJ1-2 | TRBV7-3 | NA | TGTGCCAGCAGCCCGGACAAAAACTATGGCTACACCTTC | CASSPDKNYGYTF
few | TRBJ2-2 | TRBV19 | NA | TGTGCCAGTAGTACGACAGTGAACACCGGGGAGCTGTTTTTT | CASSTTVNTGELFF
few | TRBJ1-4 | TRBV25-1 | NA | TGTGCCAGCGGCCCGGGACTACGGGAAAAACTGTTTTTT | CASGPGLREKLFF
NA | TRBJ1-4 | TRBV10-3 | NA | TGTGCCATCAGCTCCCCGGATGAAAAACTGTTTTTT | CAISSPDEKLFF
NA | TRBJ1-4 | TRBV19 | NA | TGTGCCAGTAGTATAGAGAGAAATGAAAAACTGTTTTTT | CASSIERNEKLFF
NA | TRBJ1-2 | TRBV19 | TRBD1 | TGTGCCAGTACCCCGGGACAGGAGAACTATGGCTACACCTTC | CASTPGQENYGYTF
NA | TRBJ2-2 | TRBV3-1/TRBV3-2 | TRBD2 | TGTGCCAGCAGCCAAGTAGCGGGATTGGGGACCGGGGAGCTGTTTTTT | CASSQVAGLGTGELFF
NA | TRBJ1-5 | TRBV6-5 | NA | TGTGCCAGCAGCCAAAAAAGCAATCAGCCCCAGCATTTT | CASSQKSNQPQHF
few | TRBJ2-3 | TRBV7-3 | TRBD2 | TGTGCCAGCAGCTTAACGTACGGGAGGGCCATAGATACGCAGTATTTT | CASSLTYGRAIDTQYF
few | TRBJ1-1 | TRBV5-1 | NA | TGCGCCAGCAGCTTGGAGGGTTGGAGCGGCAGAATGAACACTGAAGCTTTCTTT | CASSLEGWSGRMNTEAFF
NA | TRBJ2-3 | TRBV20-1 | NA | TGCAGTGCTAGAGATCTAAATACGCAGTATTTT | CSARDLNTQYF
NA | TRBJ1-1 | TRBV5-1 | NA | TGCGCCAGCAGCTTAGGGGGGGCGCTTGTGGACACTGAAGCTTTCTTT | CASSLGGALVDTEAFF
NA | TRBJ2-2 | TRBV7-2 | TRBD2 | TGTGCCAGCAGCCCCACACGGGGGGGCAGGGAGCTGTTTTTT | CASSPTRGGRELFF
NA | TRBJ2-7 | TRBV5-4 | NA | TGTGCCACCAAAACGGGGGTTTCCTCCTACGAGCAGTACTTC | CATKTGVSSYEQYF
NA | TRBJ2-1 | TRBV6-4 | NA | TGTGCCAGCAGTGAGGGGCGGGACCACAATGAGCAGTTCTTC | CASSEGRDHNEQFF
NA | TRBJ2-3 | TRBV18 | NA | TGTGCCAGCTCATCCCCGGGGACAGATACGCAGTATTTT | CASSSPGTDTQYF
NA | TRBJ2-5 | TRBV12-5 | NA | TGTGCTAGTGGGCAGGGTACCTCATGGGAGACCCAGTACTTC | CASGQGTSWETQYF